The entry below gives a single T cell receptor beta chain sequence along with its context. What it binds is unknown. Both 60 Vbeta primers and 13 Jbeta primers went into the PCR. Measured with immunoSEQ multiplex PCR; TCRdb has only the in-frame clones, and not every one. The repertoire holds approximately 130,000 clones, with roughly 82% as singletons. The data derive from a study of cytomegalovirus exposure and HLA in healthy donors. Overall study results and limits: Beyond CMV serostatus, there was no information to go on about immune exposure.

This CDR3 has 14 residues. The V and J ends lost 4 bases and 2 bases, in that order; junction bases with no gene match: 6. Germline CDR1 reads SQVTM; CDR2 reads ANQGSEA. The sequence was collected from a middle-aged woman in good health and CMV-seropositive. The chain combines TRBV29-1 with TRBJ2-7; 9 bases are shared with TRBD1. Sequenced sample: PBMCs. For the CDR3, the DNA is TGCAGCGTTGTCATTGACAGGGGGACCTACGAGCAGTACTTC. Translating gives CSVVIDRGTYEQYF.